Included here is one TCR beta chain sequence, with context. This clonotype was counted a few times. Its antigen is unknown. No much larger clone is present one base from it, and per-base qualities are unavailable. Library prep was done by 5' RACE. This sample was sequenced with an Illumina HiSeq 2000. Template switching introduced a universal primer binding site; the final cDNA contained a unique molecular identifier, enabling accurate counting of TCR cDNA molecules. Specific primers in the conserved constant-segment region were used to synthesize first-strand cDNA for the TCR alpha and beta chains. To control for contamination, each cDNA library was double barcoded with a SMART-Mk sample barcode plus Illumina barcodes. TruSeq adapter sequences and Illumina sample barcodes were added in two successive PCR steps. TCR alpha and beta cDNA libraries were sequenced on the Illumina HiSeq platform with custom primers. From the authors' description of their analysis: MiGEC processed the raw reads to extract unique molecular identifiers, while MiXCR was used to determine the CDR3 positions. Recombination models were inferred per individual with the repgenHMM and IGoR tools using an EM algorithm. Shared clonotypes were analyzed with the tcR package in R, and sharing was normalized by the product of cloneset sizes. Out-of-frame nonproductive sequences were analyzed to study raw recombination free of thymic and clonal selection effects. TCRdb took the public reads, trimmed them with fastp at Q25, ran MiXCR for clone calling and kept in-frame beta chains. Each entry merges the rows of one CDR3 protein and shows their most common DNA and genes. The V and J calls reflect TCRdb's pipeline rather than the authors' work. Here the sample has about 490,000 distinct CDR3 sequences; around 15% occur a single time. Nearly 0.45% of the sample is in the top ten clones.

The record originates from a study of identical twins (dated by TCRdb to the mid-2010s). About the full investigation: The study deep-sequenced TCR alpha and beta repertoires from monozygotic twins, unrelated adults of various ages and cord blood to test whether fetal clonotypes persist. To rule out contamination, replicate twin experiments were performed at different times with different library preparation protocols. The investigation overall reported the following: Excess twin sharing in beta out-of-frame sequences was weaker because fewer shared sequences lowered the signal-to-noise ratio. In monozygotic twins, out-of-frame TCR alpha sharing was systematically underestimated by recombination models, although the models agreed with sharing between unrelated individuals. Zero-insertion analyses could be partly confounded by invariant T cells such as MAIT and iNKT, though diverse VJ usage argued against such confounding for most clonotypes. Compared with coincidental sharing between unrelated individuals, out-of-frame TCR alpha sequences shared between twins showed an excess of sequences with low generation probability. Conclusions relied on cross-sectional statistical analysis, since the same donors could not be followed over many years. Abundant cord blood beta clonotypes had fewer insertions, young adult naive repertoires showed a similar but weaker trend, and memory repertoires showed no such trend.

Every donor was a healthy Caucasian. The twin cohort comprised three pairs of female monozygotic twins, all aged roughly 18 to 30 years. CD4+ and CD8+ T cell populations were isolated with positive isolation kits from Invitrogen. The CDR3 runs 12 amino acids, cysteine and phenylalanine included. Just the 36-base CDR3 DNA is kept, in frame starting at base 1. A distance of 7 bases separates the germline ends of V and J, which lose 1 base and 6 bases respectively. These data also formed part of another study, on yellow fever vaccine responses in identical twins. That second report states: According to the authors, in identical twins the way T cells responded to vaccination appeared partly convergent and partly personalized. The study precisely tracked vaccine-responding T cell clones in identical twins.

The sequence is built from TRBV12-3 or TRBV12-4 and TRBJ2-7; TRBD2 could be the D gene, as 5 bases match. The sample consisted of CD4+ T cells sorted from blood. The clonotype originates from a woman between 18 and 30 years old in good health. The DNA is TGTGCCAGCAGTTTAGGTCGGGGCGAGCAGTACTTC. This sequence encodes CASSLGRGEQYF.